What follows is one T cell receptor beta chain and its context. Its target is unknown. Germline loops: CDR1 MNHEY, CDR2 SVGAGI. Trimming removed 6 bases from V and 4 bases from J, with 15 bases in between. The CDR3 sequence is 14 residues long. TCRdb keeps only in-frame clones here, not all; method: immunoSEQ multiplex PCR. The profile shows 70,000 to 95,000 clones, 85% to 95% of them singletons. The data belong to a study of T cell responses to AZD1222 COVID-19 vaccine. General study points: Donors were chiefly white British, with a greater number of females, and clonal diversity was perhaps underestimated. There were vaccine-associated CD4 TCRs across spike, dominant at 160-218 and 743-854. Vaccination with two AZD1222 doses was followed by a rise in Spike-specific TCR breadth and depth.

The chain couples TRBV6-5 to TRBJ1-1, with D unclear. Here the sequenced sample was peripheral blood, taken 28 days after the second AZD1222 dose. This receptor was taken from an adult who received the AZD1222 COVID-19 vaccine. CDR3 sequence: CASRTEGPGTEAFF. The CDR3, as DNA: TGTGCCAGCAGAACCGAAGGTCCCGGCACTGAAGCTTTCTTT.